This paragraph reports one T cell receptor beta chain. Its antigen remains unknown. This entry comes from a study of cytomegalovirus exposure and HLA in healthy donors. Study conclusions and caveats: More clonal expansion characterized HLA-associated TCR beta chains than equally common others in a later analysis. No immune exposure information besides CMV serostatus was available. In a later analysis, an Asian-associated ancestry cluster reportedly showed fewer N-insertions than the roughly 710-donor mean. Per a later analysis, about 17,000 TCR beta sequences showed association with HLA alleles at 0.05 false discovery rate.

This PCR relied on a set of 60 Vbeta primers and 13 Jbeta primers. TCRdb's copy holds only in-frame clones and misses some; the assay was immunoSEQ multiplex PCR. This sample has some 120,000 clones, with about 82% found just once. Losses at the gene ends were 4 bases for V and 5 bases for J; bases not matched to a gene: 4. Per germline, CDR1 SNHLY and CDR2 FYNNEI. The CDR3 extends over 14 amino acids. This TCR derives from a man aged 25 to 45 in good health and CMV-seronegative. Sequencing was done on a sample of PBMCs. V is TRBV2 and J is TRBJ2-3; 9 bases match TRBD2. The CDR3 reads CASSALLAGDTQYF. The CDR3 region has the DNA TGTGCCAGCAGTGCTTTACTAGCGGGAGATACGCAGTATTTT.